This T cell receptor beta chain came from a study of beta chain features in type 1 diabetes. General observations from the study: Moderately but significantly shorter TCRB CDR3s were found in Type 1 diabetes patients in all four CD4+ subsets.

Reverse transcription of all isolated RNA meant that expressed TCRB transcripts were sequenced. Assay used: immunoSEQ multiplex PCR; TCRdb lists only in-frame clones, some missing. The table lists over 150,000 clones, about 7.3% of them singletons. At least ten counts were recorded for this clone. What it recognizes is unknown. This CDR3 is also generated by other DNA sequences in the sample. V lost 3 bases to trimming and J lost 2 bases; unmatched junction nucleotides: 3. The CDR3 has 14 residues. Germline CDR1 reads KGHSH; CDR2 reads LQKENI. Sequencing used central memory CD4+ T cells from blood. The chain uses TRBV18 and TRBJ2-7, with 8 positions matching TRBD1. This sequence was found in a man aged 18 to 35 in good health. Here the CDR3 DNA reads TGTGCCAGCTCACCTGGGACAGGCCCCTACGAGCAGTACTTC. This gives the protein CASSPGTGPYEQYF.